This TCR beta chain was observed in a study of CD8 T cells in ankylosing spondylitis. Study findings and constraints: A TCR beta motif of roughly 8 highly homologous variants appeared characteristic of ankylosing spondylitis blood. Earlier reports found some motif variants in synovial fluid and blood in reactive arthritis. Clones linked to disease were reported to show significant enrichment in matched ankylosing spondylitis synovial fluid.

Only a few counts were recorded for this clonotype. Its matching antigen is unknown. Quantitative 5'-RACE with molecular barcodes was used to make the TCR beta libraries. TCRdb re-called the 5' RACE reads through MiXCR, storing one row per CDR3 protein. The sample records around 230,000 distinct CDR3 sequences, less than 9.5% being singletons. V was trimmed by 2 bases and J by 2 bases, leaving 10 bases between them. This CDR3 region has 14 residues. Per germline, CDR1 SGHTA and CDR2 FQGNSA. Sample: blood, either unsorted or a sorted T cell fraction (not recorded which). The chain uses TRBV7-2 and TRBJ2-7, with D perhaps TRBD2 (6 bases). The TCR was taken from a female donor with ankylosing spondylitis or in good health (not recorded which). Written as DNA, the CDR3 is TGTGCCAGCAGCTTATTGGAGGGGCCCTACGAGCAGTACTTC. This sequence encodes CASSLLEGPYEQYF.